Listed here are 12 T cell receptor beta chains from one sample, sequenced in a study of control samples from healthy donors and cancer patients. Measured with immunoSEQ multiplex PCR; TCRdb has only the in-frame clones, and not every one. The sample records some 200,000 clones, 91% being singletons. Sequencing input: blood. The receptors here all came from a woman in her 30s in good health.

This clone has a handful of counts. Additional DNA sequences in this sample encode the identical CDR3. J is TRBJ2-7 and V is TRBV6-1; 8 bases are shared with TRBD2. This CDR3 spans 15 amino acids. The germline V gene has CDR1 MNHNS and CDR2 SASEGT. J lost 3 bases, V lost 2 bases, and 6 bases had no gene match. In DNA form, the CDR3 reads TGTGCCAGCAGTGAATCGGGAAGCGGGAGCTACGAGCAGTACTTC. It codes for CASSESGSGSYEQYF.

The chain has TRBV7-2 and TRBJ1-5; 7 bases match TRBD1. V dropped 0 bases and J dropped 2; count of bases not matched to a gene: 4. CDR3 size: 16 residues. From germline, CDR1 is SGHTA and CDR2 FQGNSA. As DNA, the CDR3 is TGTGCCAGCAGCTTAGCAGGGGGCGCGCGCAATCAGCCCCAGCATTTT. Translating it yields CASSLAGGARNQPQHF.

The V gene is TRBV14, the J gene TRBJ1-1; unclear D gene. CDR3 length: 15 amino acids. The V end was cut by 1 base, the J end by 4 bases, with 13 bases between. Germline CDR1 and CDR2: SGHDN and FVKESK. DNA for the CDR3: TGTGCCAGCAGCCAAGGGGGAGGACCACTCACTGAAGCTTTCTTT. Translating gives CASSQGGGPLTEAFF. Full variable domain (remainder filled in from reference TRBV14 and TRBJ1-1): EAGVTQFPSHSVIEKGQTVTLRCDPISGHDNLYWYRRVMGKEIKFLLHFVKESKQDESGMPNNRFLAERTGGTYSTLKVQPAELEDSGVYFCASSQGGGPLTEAFFGQGTRLTVV.

The chain combines TRBV28 with TRBJ1-1; D gene ambiguous. Germline V CDR1 and CDR2: MDHEN, SYDVKM. Trimming left V 5 bases short and J 3 bases short, with 10 bases between. The CDR3 length is 13 residues. CDR3 protein: CASSAGGYTEAFF. The CDR3 region has the DNA TGTGCCAGCAGTGCAGGTGGTTACACTGAAGCTTTCTTT.

The J gene is TRBJ2-3, the V gene TRBV19; no definite D call. Germline V gene lookup returns CDR1 LNHDA and CDR2 SQIVND (reference sequence). CDR3 length: 14 amino acids. V was shortened by 3 bases and J by 0 bases, with 7 bases between the two germline ends. The DNA for the CDR3 is TGTGCCAGTAGTATGGGCCGTAGCACAGATACGCAGTATTTT. Amino acids: CASSMGRSTDTQYF.

The CDR3 sequence: CASSYRANYGYTF. The CDR3 coding sequence is TGTGCCAGCAGTTACCGGGCCAACTATGGCTACACCTTC. The V call is TRBV6-2 or TRBV6-3, the J call TRBJ1-2; no firm D call. This CDR3 comprises 13 residues. Germline CDR1 reads MNHEY; CDR2 reads SVGEGT. Trimming removed 2 bases from V and 2 bases from J, with 6 bases in between.

V gene TRBV7-9 combines with J gene TRBJ1-1; D is possibly TRBD1 (6 bases). This CDR3 comprises 12 residues. The V end lost 4 bases, the J end lost 7 bases, and 10 bases lay between the germline ends. Germline values: CDR1 SEHNR, CDR2 FQNEAQ (reference sequence). This chain's CDR3 is CASSSQGYEAFF. The CDR3, as DNA: TGTGCCAGCAGCTCTCAGGGGTATGAAGCTTTCTTT.

This chain uses TRBV2 with TRBJ2-1; D unresolved. V was shortened by 4 bases and J by 6 bases, with 10 bases between the two germline ends. This CDR3 is built from 13 residues. Germline V CDR1 and CDR2: SNHLY, FYNNEI. The CDR3 nucleotides read TGTGCCAGCAGTGGGTCGGCAACCAATGAGCAGTTCTTC. Translation: CASSGSATNEQFF.

This chain uses TRBV12-3 or TRBV12-4 with TRBJ1-4, with D perhaps matching TRBD1 (6 bases). V gave up 4 bases and J gave up 7 bases, with 10 bases separating them. The CDR3 sequence is 13 residues long. The CDR3 DNA reads TGTGCCAGCAGTTGGCAGGGGAGTGAAAAACTGTTTTTT. Protein: CASSWQGSEKLFF.

This sequence joins TRBV9 and TRBJ2-7, with D uncertain. V was trimmed by 0 bases and J by 3 bases, leaving 4 bases between them. In germline, CDR1 is SGDLS, CDR2 YYNGEE. This CDR3 has 12 amino acids. The CDR3 bases are TGTGCCAGCAGCGTAGGTATCTACGAGCAGTACTTC. This translates into CASSVGIYEQYF.

The chain is built from TRBV6-6 and TRBJ1-1; a possible D gene is TRBD1 (5 bases). CDR3 length equals 14 residues. Deletions cut 6 bases from V and 0 bases from J, with 11 bases between. Germline assignment: CDR1 MNHNY and CDR2 SVGAGI (reference sequence). CDR3 sequence reads: CASRSGRLNTEAFF. CDR3 bases: TGTGCCAGCAGATCGGGACGTCTGAACACTGAAGCTTTCTTT.

The chain employs TRBV19 and TRBJ2-5; the D gene is possibly TRBD1 (7 bases). V lost 6 bases and J 4 bases, leaving 12 bases between the germline ends. Germline V gene data show CDR1 as LNHDA and CDR2 as SQIVND (reference sequence). This CDR3 contains 13 residues. CDR3 DNA sequence: TGTGCCAGTAGGCAGGGGGGAGTAGAGACCCAGTACTTC. It yields the protein CASRQGGVETQYF.